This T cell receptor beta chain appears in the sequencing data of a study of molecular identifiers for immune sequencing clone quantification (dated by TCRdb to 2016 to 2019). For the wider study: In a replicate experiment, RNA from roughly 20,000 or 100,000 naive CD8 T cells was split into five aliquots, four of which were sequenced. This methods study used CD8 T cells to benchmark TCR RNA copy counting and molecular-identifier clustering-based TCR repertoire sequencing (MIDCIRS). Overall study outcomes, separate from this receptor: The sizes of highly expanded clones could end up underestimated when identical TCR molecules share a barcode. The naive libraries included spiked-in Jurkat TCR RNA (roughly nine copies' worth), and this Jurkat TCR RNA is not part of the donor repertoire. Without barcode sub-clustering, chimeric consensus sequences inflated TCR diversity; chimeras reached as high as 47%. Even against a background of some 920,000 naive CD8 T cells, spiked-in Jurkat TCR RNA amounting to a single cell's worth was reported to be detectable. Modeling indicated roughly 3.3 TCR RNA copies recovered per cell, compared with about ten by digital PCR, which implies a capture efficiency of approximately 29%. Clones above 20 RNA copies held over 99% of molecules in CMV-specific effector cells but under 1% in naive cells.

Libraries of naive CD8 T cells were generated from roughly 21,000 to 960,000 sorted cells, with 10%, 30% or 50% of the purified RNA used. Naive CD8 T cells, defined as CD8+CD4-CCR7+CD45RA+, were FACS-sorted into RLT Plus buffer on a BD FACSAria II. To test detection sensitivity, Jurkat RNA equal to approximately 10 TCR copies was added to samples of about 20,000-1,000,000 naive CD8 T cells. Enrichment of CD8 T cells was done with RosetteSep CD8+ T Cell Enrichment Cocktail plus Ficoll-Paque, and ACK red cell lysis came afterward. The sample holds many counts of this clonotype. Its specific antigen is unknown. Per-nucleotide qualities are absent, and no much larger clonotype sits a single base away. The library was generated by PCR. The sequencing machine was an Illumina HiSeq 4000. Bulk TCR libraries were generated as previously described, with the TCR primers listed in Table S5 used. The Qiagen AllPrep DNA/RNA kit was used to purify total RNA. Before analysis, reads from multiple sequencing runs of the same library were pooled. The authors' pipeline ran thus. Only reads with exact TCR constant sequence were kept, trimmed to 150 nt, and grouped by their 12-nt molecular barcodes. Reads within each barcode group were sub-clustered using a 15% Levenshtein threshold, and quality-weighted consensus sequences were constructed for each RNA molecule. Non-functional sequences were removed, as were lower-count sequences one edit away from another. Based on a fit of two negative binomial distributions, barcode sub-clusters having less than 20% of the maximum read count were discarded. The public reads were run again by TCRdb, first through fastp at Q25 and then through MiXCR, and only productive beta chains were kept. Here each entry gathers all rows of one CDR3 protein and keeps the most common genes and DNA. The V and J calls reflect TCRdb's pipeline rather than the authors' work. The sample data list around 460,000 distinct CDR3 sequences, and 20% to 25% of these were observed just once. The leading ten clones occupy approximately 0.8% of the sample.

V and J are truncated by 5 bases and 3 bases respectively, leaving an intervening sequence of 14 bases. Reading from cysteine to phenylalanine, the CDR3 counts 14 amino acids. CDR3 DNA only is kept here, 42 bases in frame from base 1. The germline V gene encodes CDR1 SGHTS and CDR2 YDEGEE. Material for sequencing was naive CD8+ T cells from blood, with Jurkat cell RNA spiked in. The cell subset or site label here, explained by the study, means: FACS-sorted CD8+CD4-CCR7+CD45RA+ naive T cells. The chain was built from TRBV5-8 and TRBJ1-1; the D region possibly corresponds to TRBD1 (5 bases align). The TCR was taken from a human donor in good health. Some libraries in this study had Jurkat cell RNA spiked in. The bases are TGTGCCAGCAGTACATATACAGGAGACACTGAAGCTTTCTTT. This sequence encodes CASSTYTGDTEAFF.